These 27 T cell receptor beta chains were all obtained from the same sample, sequenced in a study of Tregs in tolerant kidney transplant recipients. Assay used: immunoSEQ multiplex PCR; TCRdb lists only in-frame clones, some missing. The sample carries about 69,000 clones, 85% to 90% recorded once. Source: CD4+ T cells from blood, taken before the transplant. Receptor source: a human donor who received a combined kidney and bone marrow transplant.

The chain is built from TRBV6-5 and TRBJ2-7; D remains ambiguous. The CDR3 is 14 amino acids. The V gene's germline CDR1 is MNHEY and CDR2 SVGAGI. Trimming took 2 bases from V and 0 from J, leaving 8 bases between them. The chain's CDR3 is CASSYEPSSYEQYF. The CDR3, as DNA: TGTGCCAGCAGTTACGAACCCAGCTCCTACGAGCAGTACTTC.

V usage is TRBV28 and J usage is TRBJ1-2, with D unresolved. The CDR3 has 14 amino acids. V gave up 2 bases and J gave up 2 bases, with 9 bases separating them. The germline CDR1 and CDR2 sequences are MDHEN and SYDVKM. The CDR3 sequence: CASSLEGENYGYTF. In DNA form, the CDR3 reads TGTGCCAGCAGTTTAGAGGGAGAAAACTATGGCTACACCTTC.

The chain recombines TRBV5-1 with TRBJ1-4, with D possibly TRBD1 on 5 matching bases. The CDR3 is made up of 15 amino acids. V was trimmed by 5 bases and J by 2 bases, leaving 13 bases between them. Germline values: CDR1 SGHRS, CDR2 YFSETQ. CDR3 amino acids: CASRLYGTTNEKLFF. In DNA form, the CDR3 reads TGCGCCAGCAGACTCTACGGGACTACTAATGAAAAACTGTTTTTT.

The genes are TRBV11-1 and TRBJ2-3, with TRBD2 identical over 8 bases. The CDR3 contains 16 residues. CDR1 is SGHAT, CDR2 FQDESV, per germline (reference sequence). With V trimmed by 3 bases and J by 4 bases, 9 bases remained unmatched. DNA for the CDR3: TGTGCCAGCAGCTTTTCCTCACGGGAGGGTGCAGATACGCAGTATTTT. Amino acids: CASSFSSREGADTQYF.

This clone was picked up a small number of times. V gene TRBV5-6 combines with J gene TRBJ1-1; tentative D call: TRBD1 (5 bases). The V end lost 4 bases, the J end lost 1 base, and 14 bases lay between the germline ends. The V gene's germline CDR1 is SGHDT and CDR2 YYEEEE. The CDR3 loop spans 15 amino acids. CDR3 sequence reads: CASSEARGKNTEAFF. The DNA of the CDR3 is TGTGCCAGCAGCGAAGCACGGGGGAAGAACACTGAAGCTTTCTTT.

This clone was seen only once. The genes are TRBV19 and TRBJ2-2; D unclear. Germline lookup yields CDR1 LNHDA and CDR2 SQIVND (reference sequence). Deletions cut 3 bases from V and 2 bases from J, with 13 bases between. CDR3 size: 16 residues. CDR3 loop: CASSILELPNTGELFF. The CDR3 nucleotides read TGTGCCAGTAGTATTCTGGAGTTGCCTAACACCGGGGAGCTGTTTTTT.

The genes are TRBV27 and TRBJ2-2, with 7 nucleotides matching TRBD2. The V gene's germline CDR1 is MNHEY and CDR2 SMNVEV (reference sequence). This CDR3 is 15 amino acids long. The J segment lost 4 bases and the V segment lost 5 bases, leaving 7 bases of the junction unmatched. The CDR3 nucleotides read TGTGCCAGCAGTCGGGCGGGAGTGATCACCGGGGAGCTGTTTTTT. Translated: CASSRAGVITGELFF.

The rearrangement links TRBV28 to TRBJ2-7, with 8 bases aligning to TRBD2. The CDR3 covers 14 residues. From germline, CDR1 is MDHEN and CDR2 SYDVKM. Trimming cost V 3 bases and J 6 bases; bases outside gene matches: 7. The CDR3 coding sequence is TGTGCCAGCAGTTTCGCGGGGGGCGCGGGCGAGCAGTACTTC. Protein product: CASSFAGGAGEQYF. Full variable domain (remainder filled in from reference TRBV28 and TRBJ2-7): DVKVTQSSRYLVKRTGEKVFLECVQDMDHENMFWYRQDPGLGLRLIYFSYDVKMKEKGDIPEGYSVSREKKERFSLILESASTNQTSMYLCASSFAGGAGEQYFGPGTRLTVT.

V usage is TRBV2 and J usage is TRBJ2-4; 12 nucleotides match TRBD2. Germline-derived CDR1 and CDR2 are SNHLY and FYNNEI. The V gene end was trimmed by 5 bases and the J gene end by 13 bases; junction bases not matched to a gene: 6. The CDR3 consists of 13 residues. In DNA, the CDR3 is TGTGCCAGCAGTACCTCGGGACTAGCGGGCCAGTACTTC. As protein: CASSTSGLAGQYF.

The chain has TRBV29-1 and TRBJ1-2, with 10 bases matching TRBD1. Germline CDR1 reads SQVTM; CDR2 reads ANQGSEA. The trim removed 3 bases at V and 0 bases at J, leaving 22 bases unmatched. The CDR3 totals 21 residues. The DNA of the CDR3 is TGCAGCGTTGACCGAGGCATCCGTTCTGAGACAGGGGGCCCTTCTAACTATGGCTACACCTTC. This sequence encodes CSVDRGIRSETGGPSNYGYTF.

The chain links TRBV7-7 to TRBJ2-5; weak D call: TRBD1 (6 bases). The V and J ends lost 1 base and 4 bases respectively, with 7 bases between them. The germline gives CDR1 SSHAT, CDR2 FNYEAQ (reference sequence). CDR3 size: 13 residues. The CDR3 region is CASSLEGGETQYF. In DNA form, the CDR3 reads TGTGCCAGCAGCTTAGAAGGGGGAGAGACCCAGTACTTC. The full variable domain, in which reference TRBV7-7 and TRBJ2-5 provide the parts outside the CDR3, is GAGVSQSPRYKVTKRGQDVTLRCDPISSHATLYWYQQALGQGPEFLTYFNYEAQPDKSGLPSDRFSAERPEGSISTLTIQRTEQRDSAMYRCASSLEGGETQYFGPGTRLLVL.

The rearrangement uses TRBV5-1 and TRBJ1-4, with a possible D match to TRBD1 (6 bases). The germline V gene has CDR1 SGHRS and CDR2 YFSETQ. The CDR3 totals 15 residues. V lost 0 bases to trimming and J lost 4 bases, with 10 bases between them. The CDR3 region is CASSLEGQHNEKLFF. The CDR3 DNA follows: TGCGCCAGCAGCTTGGAGGGACAACATAATGAAAAACTGTTTTTT.

The CDR3 is CASSVEPTLSKNIQYF. CDR3 in DNA: TGTGCCAGCAGCGTAGAGCCTACGCTTAGCAAAAACATTCAGTACTTC. J is TRBJ2-4 and V is TRBV9; D gene ambiguous. CDR1 and CDR2 from the germline V gene are SGDLS and YYNGEE. Trimming took off 0 bases at V and 3 bases at J, with 13 bases between the two ends. The CDR3 has 16 residues. Full variable domain (rest looked up from reference TRBV9 and TRBJ2-4): DSGVTQTPKHLITATGQRVTLRCSPRSGDLSVYWYQQSLDQGLQFLIQYYNGEERAKGNILERFSAQQFPDLHSELNLSSLELGDSALYFCASSVEPTLSKNIQYFGAGTRLSVL.

The chain recombines TRBV30 with TRBJ1-1; perhaps TRBD1 as D (6 bases). The V gene's germline CDR1 is GTSNPN and CDR2 SVGIG (reference sequence). V shed 4 bases and J shed 11 bases, with 14 bases lying between them. The CDR3 is 11 residues long. The CDR3 region has the DNA TGTGCCTGGAACGGGGACATGTACGCTTTCTTT. Translating it yields CAWNGDMYAFF.

This sequence joins TRBV19 and TRBJ1-5; TRBD1 matches 9 bases. CDR1 and CDR2 from the germline V gene are LNHDA and SQIVND (reference sequence). Trimming cost V 4 bases and J 0 bases; bases outside gene matches: 7. The CDR3 has 17 amino acids. In DNA, the CDR3 is TGTGCCAGTAGTACCGGGACAGGGAAGCCTAGCAATCAGCCCCAGCATTTT. The encoded protein is CASSTGTGKPSNQPQHF.

The V gene is TRBV7-2, the J gene TRBJ2-2; D is unclear. The germline gives CDR1 SGHTA, CDR2 FQGNSA. Trimming removed 4 bases at V and 0 bases at J, with 12 bases between. The CDR3 spans 16 residues. CDR3 sequence: CASSSRRLANTGELFF. As DNA, the CDR3 is TGTGCCAGCAGCTCGAGGCGGTTAGCGAACACCGGGGAGCTGTTTTTT.

This clone appeared a few times. The chain couples TRBV6-6 to TRBJ1-2; tentatively, D is TRBD1 (6 bases). The CDR3 length is 12 residues. Germline lookup yields CDR1 MNHNY and CDR2 SVGAGI (reference sequence). The V and J ends lost 8 bases and 3 bases respectively, with 10 bases between them. DNA for the CDR3: TGTGCCAGCCGGGACAACTACTATGGCTACACCTTC. Amino acids: CASRDNYYGYTF.

V and J are TRBV28 and TRBJ2-1, with a possible D match to TRBD1 (5 bases). The CDR3 spans 15 residues. Germline lookup yields CDR1 MDHEN and CDR2 SYDVKM. Trimming removed 5 bases at V and 2 bases at J, with 13 bases between. The DNA of the CDR3 is TGTGCCAGCAGTGTAACCGGACAAGCCTACAATGAGCAGTTCTTC. Protein sequence: CASSVTGQAYNEQFF.

The chain recombines TRBV6-5 with TRBJ2-3, with D uncertain. Looked up from germline, CDR1 is MNHEY and CDR2 is SVGAGI. The CDR3 length is 14 residues. With 7 bases removed from V and 4 bases from J, the gap between germline ends came to 15 bases. CDR3 region: CASKPMTGADTQYF. For the CDR3, the DNA is TGTGCCAGCAAACCTATGACTGGCGCAGATACGCAGTATTTT.

As for this clone: The sample has other DNA sequences that encode this CDR3 too. The chain couples TRBV27 to TRBJ2-7, with D possibly matching TRBD2 (7 bases). Germline values: CDR1 MNHEY, CDR2 SMNVEV (reference sequence). The CDR3 loop spans 13 amino acids. Trimming stripped 6 bases from V and 3 bases from J, with 12 bases between. This CDR3 is CASREGGSYEQYF. CDR3 nucleotides: TGTGCCAGCAGGGAGGGGGGGAGCTACGAGCAGTACTTC.

The chain recombines TRBV19 with TRBJ1-2; perhaps TRBD1 as D (5 bases). V gave up 0 bases and J gave up 2 bases, with 10 bases separating them. The CDR3 totals 15 residues. Germline lookup yields CDR1 LNHDA and CDR2 SQIVND (reference sequence). The CDR3 is CASSIDGTPNYGYTF. CDR3 DNA: TGTGCCAGTAGTATAGACGGGACTCCGAACTATGGCTACACCTTC.

The V gene is TRBV19, the J gene TRBJ1-5; 10 bases line up with TRBD1. Unmatched junction bases numbered 3, after V lost 5 bases and J lost 2 bases. In germline, CDR1 is LNHDA, CDR2 SQIVND (reference sequence). The CDR3 has 15 amino acids. The DNA for the CDR3 is TGTGCCAGTAGTCCAGGACAGGGGGGCAATCAGCCCCAGCATTTT. It translates to CASSPGQGGNQPQHF. The full variable domain, in which reference TRBV19 and TRBJ1-5 provide the parts outside the CDR3, is DGGITQSPKYLFRKEGQNVTLSCEQNLNHDAMYWYRQDPGQGLRLIYYSQIVNDFQKGDIAEGYSVSREKKESFPLTVTSAQKNPTAFYLCASSPGQGGNQPQHFGDGTRLSIL.

The V gene is TRBV5-1, the J gene TRBJ1-4; 7 nucleotides agree with TRBD1. V shed 5 bases, J shed 7 bases, and the junction held 8 bases outside the gene matches. The CDR3 sequence is 14 residues long. The germline V gene has CDR1 SGHRS and CDR2 YFSETQ. The CDR3 nucleotides read TGCGCCAGCAGTTCGGACAGGAGGGGTGAAAAACTGTTTTTT. Amino acid sequence: CASSSDRRGEKLFF. Full variable domain (missing parts from reference TRBV5-1 and TRBJ1-4): KAGVTQTPRYLIKTRGQQVTLSCSPISGHRSVSWYQQTPGQGLQFLFEYFSETQRNKGNFPGRFSGRQFSNSRSEMNVSTLELGDSALYLCASSSDRRGEKLFFGSGTQLSVL.

The chain employs TRBV7-9 and TRBJ2-7; D is uncertain. V dropped 1 base and J dropped 0 bases, with 4 bases sitting between them. The germline V gene has CDR1 SEHNR and CDR2 FQNEAQ (reference sequence). CDR3 length: 13 amino acids. CDR3 DNA sequence: TGTGCCAGCAGCTTAGAGAGCTCCTACGAGCAGTACTTC. Translation gives CASSLESSYEQYF.

V is TRBV28 and J is TRBJ2-7; TRBD1 agrees at 10 bases. CDR1 and CDR2 from the germline V gene are MDHEN and SYDVKM. V shed 6 bases and J 0 bases; nucleotides not matched to a gene: 8. The CDR3 spans 16 residues. The CDR3, as DNA: TGTGCCAGCAGGGGGTGGGGACAGGGGAGCTCCTACGAGCAGTACTTC. It is translated as CASRGWGQGSSYEQYF.

This sequence joins TRBV7-9 and TRBJ2-5; D call uncertain. The CDR3 consists of 14 residues. CDR1 and CDR2 from the germline V gene are SEHNR and FQNEAQ (reference sequence). The ends were cut back, 5 bases at V and 0 bases at J, with 10 bases in the middle. The chain's CDR3 is CASSLVSYQETQYF. DNA for the CDR3: TGTGCCAGCAGCCTAGTCTCGTACCAAGAGACCCAGTACTTC.

The gene calls are TRBV27 and TRBJ2-1; TRBD2 agrees at 14 bases. The CDR3 length is 18 residues. From germline, CDR1 is MNHEY and CDR2 SMNVEV (reference sequence). The J segment lost 4 bases and the V segment lost 6 bases, leaving 11 bases of the junction unmatched. The CDR3 spells CASRLRPGTSGSYNEQFF. The CDR3 DNA follows: TGTGCCAGCAGACTCCGCCCCGGGACTAGCGGGAGTTACAATGAGCAGTTCTTC.